This T cell receptor beta chain was captured by sequencing in a study of shared clonotypes between healthy human individuals. Findings of the study overall: Generally, naive subsets (rather than memory subsets) showed larger estimated richness.

As to this clone: Its antigen is unidentified.

It was at deep level that the assay was run. The assay was immunoSEQ multiplex PCR, and TCRdb's table has in-frame clones only and misses some. The data show about 2.3 million clones, 85% to 95% seen once. The V gene's germline CDR1 is LGHNA and CDR2 YSLEER. The V end lost 3 bases, the J end lost 6 bases, and 18 bases lay between the germline ends. The CDR3 covers 17 residues. The clonotype was recovered from a young man in good health. Some clones in this sample may be carry-over from other donors' samples. Sequenced material: naive CD4+ T cells from PBMCs. The sample's subset: CD45RA+ positively selected. The chain employs TRBV4-3 and TRBJ1-6; a possible D gene is TRBD1 (5 bases). The CDR3 here is CASSQLHSQGPNSPLHF. For the CDR3, the DNA is TGCGCCAGCAGCCAGCTACACTCTCAGGGCCCTAATTCACCCCTCCACTTT.